This TCR beta chain originates from a study of CD8+ T cells in alopecia areata. Study results and caveats: TCR sharing was clearer in mice than between patients, perhaps partly owing to patient HLA diversity. Lesional scalp exceeded normal scalp in clonality, especially in alopecia totalis/universalis. There was only one nonresponder, so it was unclear how baseline CD8+ expansion relates to response.

As regards this clone: Its matching antigen is unknown.

V lost 6 bases to trimming and J lost 5 bases, with 13 bases between them. The CDR3 is 13 residues long. CDR1 is MNHNY and CDR2 is SVGAGI in the germline V gene (reference sequence). RNA extraction and reverse transcription yielded cDNA as sequencing template. Profiling relied on immunoSEQ multiplex PCR, and the TCRdb table lists in-frame clones only, not all of them. The repertoire holds about 200,000 clones, with 58% as singletons. The treatment here: oral pan-JAK inhibitor, 5-10 mg twice daily. Sampling of alopecia areata patients yielded lesional scalp punch biopsies as well as peripheral blood. The V call is TRBV6-6, the J call TRBJ1-2; D is uncertain. This receptor was identified in a human donor with alopecia areata. Sequencing used CD4+ T cells sorted from blood, obtained at week 24, from a patient treated with tofacitinib. The CDR3 is CASSPAREYGYTF. The CDR3 DNA reads as TGTGCCAGCAGCCCTGCCCGGGAGTATGGCTACACCTTC.